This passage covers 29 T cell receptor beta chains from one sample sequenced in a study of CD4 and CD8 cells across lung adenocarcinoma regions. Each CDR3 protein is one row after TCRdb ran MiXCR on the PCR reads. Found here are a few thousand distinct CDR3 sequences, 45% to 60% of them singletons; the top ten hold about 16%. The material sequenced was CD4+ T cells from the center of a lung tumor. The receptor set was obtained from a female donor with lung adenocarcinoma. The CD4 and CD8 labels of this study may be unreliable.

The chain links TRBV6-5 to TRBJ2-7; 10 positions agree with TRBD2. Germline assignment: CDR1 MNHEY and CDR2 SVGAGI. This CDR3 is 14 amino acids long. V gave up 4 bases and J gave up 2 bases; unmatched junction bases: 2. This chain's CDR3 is CASSFGTSAYEQYF. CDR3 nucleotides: TGTGCCAGCAGTTTTGGGACTAGCGCCTACGAGCAGTACTTC.

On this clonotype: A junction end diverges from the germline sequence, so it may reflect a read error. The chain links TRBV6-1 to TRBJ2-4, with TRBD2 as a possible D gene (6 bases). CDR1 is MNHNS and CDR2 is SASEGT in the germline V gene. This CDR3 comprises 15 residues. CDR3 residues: CARRSGLWAKNTQYF. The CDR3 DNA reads TGTGCCCGCAGGTCGGGACTGTGGGCCAAAAACACTCAGTATTTC.

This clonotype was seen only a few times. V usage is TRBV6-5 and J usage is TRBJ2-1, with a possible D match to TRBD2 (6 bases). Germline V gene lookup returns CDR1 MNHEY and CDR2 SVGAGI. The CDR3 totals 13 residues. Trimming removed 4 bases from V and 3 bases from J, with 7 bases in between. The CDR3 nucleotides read TGTGCCAGCAGTTGGGGACTCTACAATGAGCAGTTCTTC. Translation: CASSWGLYNEQFF.

In DNA form, the CDR3 reads TGCGCCAGCAGCAGAAAGGACACACTCTCTGGGGCCAACGTCCTGACTTTC. Protein: CASSRKDTLSGANVLTF. The rearrangement uses TRBV5-1 and TRBJ2-6; the D gene is possibly TRBD1 (5 bases). Germline CDR1 SGHRS, CDR2 YFSETQ. V was trimmed by 4 bases and J by 0 bases, leaving 14 bases between them. The CDR3 length is 17 residues.

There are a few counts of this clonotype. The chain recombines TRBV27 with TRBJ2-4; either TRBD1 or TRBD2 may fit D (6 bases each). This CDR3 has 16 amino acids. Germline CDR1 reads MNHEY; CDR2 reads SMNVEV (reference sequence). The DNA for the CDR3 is TGTGCGTATAGGGGTGAGGGGGGCCGTGCCAAAGACACCCAGTACTTC. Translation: CAYRGEGGRAKDTQYF.

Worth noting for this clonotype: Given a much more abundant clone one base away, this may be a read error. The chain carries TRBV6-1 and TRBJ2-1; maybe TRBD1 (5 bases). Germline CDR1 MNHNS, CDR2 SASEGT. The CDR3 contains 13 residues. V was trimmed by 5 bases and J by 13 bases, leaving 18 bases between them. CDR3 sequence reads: CASSKPGYETQFF. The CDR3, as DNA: TGTGCCAGCAGTAAACCAGGGTACGAGACCCAGTTCTTC.

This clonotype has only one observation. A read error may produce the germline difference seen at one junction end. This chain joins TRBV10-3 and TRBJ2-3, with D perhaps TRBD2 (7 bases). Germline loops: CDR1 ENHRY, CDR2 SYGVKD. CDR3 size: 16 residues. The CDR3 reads CASGVGGGGGKDTQYF. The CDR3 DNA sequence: TGTGCCAGCGGGGTGGGAGGGGGGGGAGGCAAAGATACGCAGTATTTC.

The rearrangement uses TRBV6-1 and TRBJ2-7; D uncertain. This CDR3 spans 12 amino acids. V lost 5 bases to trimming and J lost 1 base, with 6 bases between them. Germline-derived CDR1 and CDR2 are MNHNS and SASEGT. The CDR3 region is CASSLVSYEQYF. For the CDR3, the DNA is TGTGCCAGCAGTCTCGTTTCCTACGAGCAGTACTTC.

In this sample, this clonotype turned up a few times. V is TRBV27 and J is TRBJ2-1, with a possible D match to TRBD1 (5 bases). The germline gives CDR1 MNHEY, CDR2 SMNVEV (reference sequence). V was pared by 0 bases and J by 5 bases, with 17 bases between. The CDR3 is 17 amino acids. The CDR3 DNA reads TGTGCCAGCAGTTTATCGGTGGGGCAGGGCCTTAACAATGAGCAGTTCTTC. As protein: CASSLSVGQGLNNEQFF.

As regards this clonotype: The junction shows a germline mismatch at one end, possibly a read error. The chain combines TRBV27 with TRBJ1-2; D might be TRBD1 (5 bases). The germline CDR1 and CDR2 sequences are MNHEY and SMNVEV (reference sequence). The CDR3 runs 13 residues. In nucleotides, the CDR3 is TGTGCCAGCAGTTTAGGGGCTCCCTCTGGCGCTTTCTTC. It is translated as CASSLGAPSGAFF.

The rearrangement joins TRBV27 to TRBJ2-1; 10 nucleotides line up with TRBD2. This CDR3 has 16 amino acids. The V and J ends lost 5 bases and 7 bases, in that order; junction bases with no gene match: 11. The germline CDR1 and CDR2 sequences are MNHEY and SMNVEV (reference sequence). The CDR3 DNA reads TGTGCCAGCAGTGCCCTCAGCGGGAGGGGTGGGAATGAGCAGTTCTTC. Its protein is CASSALSGRGGNEQFF.

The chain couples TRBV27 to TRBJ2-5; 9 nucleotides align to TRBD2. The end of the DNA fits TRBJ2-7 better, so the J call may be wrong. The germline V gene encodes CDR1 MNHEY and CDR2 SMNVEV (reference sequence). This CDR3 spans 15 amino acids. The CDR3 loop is CASRRIAGESYEQYF. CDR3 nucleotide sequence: TGTGCCAGCAGGAGAATAGCGGGAGAATCCTACGAGCAGTACTTC.

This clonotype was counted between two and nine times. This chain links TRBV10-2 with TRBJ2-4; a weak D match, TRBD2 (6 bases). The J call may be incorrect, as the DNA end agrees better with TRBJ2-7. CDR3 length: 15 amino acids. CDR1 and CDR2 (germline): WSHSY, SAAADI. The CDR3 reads CASSDLLAVAYEQYF. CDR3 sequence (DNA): TGCGCCAGCAGTGACCTTTTAGCGGTTGCCTACGAGCAGTACTTC.

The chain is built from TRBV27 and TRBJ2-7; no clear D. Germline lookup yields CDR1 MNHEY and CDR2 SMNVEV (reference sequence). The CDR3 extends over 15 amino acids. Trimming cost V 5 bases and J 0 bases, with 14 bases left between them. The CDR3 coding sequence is TGTGCCAGCAGTCTCGACGGCGAAGGCTCCTACGAGCAGTACTTC. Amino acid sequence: CASSLDGEGSYEQYF.

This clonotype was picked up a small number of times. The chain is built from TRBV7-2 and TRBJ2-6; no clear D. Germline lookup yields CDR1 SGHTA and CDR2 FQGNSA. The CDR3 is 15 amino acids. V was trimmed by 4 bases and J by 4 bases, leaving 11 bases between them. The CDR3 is CASSSTRAGANVLTF. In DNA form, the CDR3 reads TGTGCCAGCAGCTCGACACGGGCCGGGGCCAACGTCCTGACTTTC.

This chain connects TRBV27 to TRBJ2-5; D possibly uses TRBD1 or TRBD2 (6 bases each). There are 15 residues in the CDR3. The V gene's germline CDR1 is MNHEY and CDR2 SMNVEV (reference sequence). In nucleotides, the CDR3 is TGTGGCGCGGGGCTCGGGGGCCGGGACCAAGAGACCCAGTACTTC. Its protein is CGAGLGGRDQETQYF.

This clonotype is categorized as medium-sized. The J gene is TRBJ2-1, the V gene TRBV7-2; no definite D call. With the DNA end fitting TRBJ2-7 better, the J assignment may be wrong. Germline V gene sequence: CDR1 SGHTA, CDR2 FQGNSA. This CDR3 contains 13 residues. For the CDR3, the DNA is TGTGCCAGCAGCTCGGTTTTATGGCCTGAGCAGTACTTC. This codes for CASSSVLWPEQYF.

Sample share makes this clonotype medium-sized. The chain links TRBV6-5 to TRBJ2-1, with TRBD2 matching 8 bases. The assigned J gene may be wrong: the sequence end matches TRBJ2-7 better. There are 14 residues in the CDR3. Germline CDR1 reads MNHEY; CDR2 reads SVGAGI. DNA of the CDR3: TGTGCCAGCAGTTTTAAGCGGGAGAGGTACGAGCAGTACTTC. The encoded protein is CASSFKRERYEQYF.

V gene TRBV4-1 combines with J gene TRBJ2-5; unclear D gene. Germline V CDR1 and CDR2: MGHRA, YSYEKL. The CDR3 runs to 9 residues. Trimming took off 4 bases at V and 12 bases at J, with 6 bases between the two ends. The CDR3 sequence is CASSPPEYF. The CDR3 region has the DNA TGCGCCAGCAGCCCCCCTGAGTACTTC.

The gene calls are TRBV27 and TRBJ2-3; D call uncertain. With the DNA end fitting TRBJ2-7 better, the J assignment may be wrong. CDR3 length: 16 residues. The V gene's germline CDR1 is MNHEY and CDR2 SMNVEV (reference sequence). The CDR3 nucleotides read TGTGCCAGCAGTGTAAAGGGTCTGGGTGGCACAGATATGCAGTACTTC. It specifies CASSVKGLGGTDMQYF.

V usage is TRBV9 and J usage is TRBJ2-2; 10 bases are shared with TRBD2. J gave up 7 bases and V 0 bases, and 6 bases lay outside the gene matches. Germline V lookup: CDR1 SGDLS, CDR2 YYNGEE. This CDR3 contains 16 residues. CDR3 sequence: CASSVGLAGVHGELFF. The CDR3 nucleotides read TGTGCCAGCAGCGTAGGGCTAGCGGGAGTTCACGGGGAGCTGTTTTTT.

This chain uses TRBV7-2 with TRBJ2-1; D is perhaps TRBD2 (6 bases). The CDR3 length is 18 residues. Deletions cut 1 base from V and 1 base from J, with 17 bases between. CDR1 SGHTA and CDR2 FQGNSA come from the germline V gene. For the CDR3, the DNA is TGTGCCAGCAGCTTAGTTGTGTGGGAGGCAGGTTCCTACAATGAGCAGTTCTTC. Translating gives CASSLVVWEAGSYNEQFF.

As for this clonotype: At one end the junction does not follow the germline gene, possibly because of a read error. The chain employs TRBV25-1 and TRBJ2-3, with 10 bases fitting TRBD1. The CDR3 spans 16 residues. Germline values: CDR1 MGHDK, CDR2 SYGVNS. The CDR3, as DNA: TGTGCCAGCAGGGGGATTGGGACAGGGGAACAGGATACGCAGTATTTC. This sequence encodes CASRGIGTGEQDTQYF.

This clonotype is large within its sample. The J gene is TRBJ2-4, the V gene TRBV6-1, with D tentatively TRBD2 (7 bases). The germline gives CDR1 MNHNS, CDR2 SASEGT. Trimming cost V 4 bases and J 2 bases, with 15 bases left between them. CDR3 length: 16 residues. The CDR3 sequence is CASSVFAGAPKNIQYF. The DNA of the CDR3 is TGTGCCAGCAGTGTGTTCGCGGGGGCACCCAAAAACATTCAGTACTTC.

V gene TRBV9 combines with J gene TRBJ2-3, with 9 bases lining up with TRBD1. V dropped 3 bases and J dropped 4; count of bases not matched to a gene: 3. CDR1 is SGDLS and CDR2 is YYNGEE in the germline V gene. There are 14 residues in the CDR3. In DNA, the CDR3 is TGTGCCAGCAGCGCGGGACAGGGCCCAGATACGCAGTATTTT. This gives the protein CASSAGQGPDTQYF.

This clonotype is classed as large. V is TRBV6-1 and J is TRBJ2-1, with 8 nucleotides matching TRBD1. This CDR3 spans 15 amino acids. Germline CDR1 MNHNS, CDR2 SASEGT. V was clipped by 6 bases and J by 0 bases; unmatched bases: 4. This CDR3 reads CASRPTGGSYNEQFF. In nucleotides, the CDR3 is TGTGCCAGCAGACCCACAGGGGGCTCCTACAATGAGCAGTTCTTC.

In DNA, the CDR3 is TGTGCCAGCAGTTGGGACAGGGATAACTATGGCTACACCTTC. It translates to CASSWDRDNYGYTF. J is TRBJ1-2 and V is TRBV27, with 9 bases aligning to TRBD1. The trim removed 4 bases at V and 1 base at J, leaving 1 base unmatched. The CDR3 runs 14 residues. Germline V lookup: CDR1 MNHEY, CDR2 SMNVEV (reference sequence).

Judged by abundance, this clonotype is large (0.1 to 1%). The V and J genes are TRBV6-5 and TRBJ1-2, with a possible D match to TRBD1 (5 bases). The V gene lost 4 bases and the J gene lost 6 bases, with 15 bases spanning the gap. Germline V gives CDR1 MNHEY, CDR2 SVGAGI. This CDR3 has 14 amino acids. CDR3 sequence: CASSSQIQGDGYTF. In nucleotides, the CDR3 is TGTGCCAGCAGTTCCCAGATCCAGGGTGATGGCTACACCTTC.

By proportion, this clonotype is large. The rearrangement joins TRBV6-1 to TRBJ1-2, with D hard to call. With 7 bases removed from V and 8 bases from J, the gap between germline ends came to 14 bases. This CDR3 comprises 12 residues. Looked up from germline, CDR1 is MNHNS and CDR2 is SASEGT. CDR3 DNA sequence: TGTGCCAGCAAGCAGGATATCATGGGCTACACCTTC. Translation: CASKQDIMGYTF.